The rows below give T cell receptor beta chains drawn from one sample of a study of blood T cell repertoires in COVID-19. Libraries were prepared by immunoSEQ multiplex PCR; TCRdb keeps only in-frame clonotypes and omits some of them. The sample lists some 190,000 clones, 80% to 90% occurring once. The sample comprised peripheral blood. These receptor sequences come from a man aged 60-69 years with acute or convalescent COVID-19. Both conserved end residues are part of each CDR3. The D gene is left open where the match is weak. The size of a clone is reported for some rows only, either as once, few or many, or as a class for expanded clones.

J	V	size	D	DNA	CDR3
TRBJ2-7	TRBV28	NA	TRBD2	TGTGCCAGCACAGGGCTAGCGGGATCCTACGAGCAGTACTTC	CASTGLAGSYEQYF
TRBJ2-7	TRBV2	NA	NA	TGTGCCAGCACCAGCTCCTACGAGCAGTACTTC	CASTSSYEQYF
TRBJ2-1	TRBV7-6	NA	NA	TGTGCCAGCAGCTTAGATAGGGGTGGTAGAGGAACAAGGCAGGGCAATGAGCAGTTCTTC	CASSLDRGGRGTRQGNEQFF
TRBJ2-1	TRBV27	once	NA	TGTGCCAGCAGTTTATCCCTAGTCCCCAGCAATGAGCAGTTCTTC	CASSLSLVPSNEQFF
TRBJ1-2	TRBV28	NA	NA	TGTGCCAGCAGTCCCCCAGCTAGGATTGAGGGCTACACCTTC	CASSPPARIEGYTF
TRBJ2-7	TRBV7-2	NA	TRBD2	TGTGCCAGCAGCCCAACGGGACTATCTTCCTACGAGCAGTACTTC	CASSPTGLSSYEQYF
TRBJ2-1	TRBV27	medium-sized	TRBD1	TGTGCCAGCAAGATACAGGGGTTCCATGAGCAGTTCTTC	CASKIQGFHEQFF
TRBJ1-5	TRBV9	NA	NA	TGTGCCAGCAGGGCGGGGGGCAGCAATCAGCCCCAGCATTTT	CASRAGGSNQPQHF
TRBJ2-1	TRBV14	NA	NA	TGTGCCAGCAGCCTAAAACAGGTGGATGAGCAGTTCTTC	CASSLKQVDEQFF
TRBJ2-6	TRBV27	NA	TRBD2	TGTGCCAGCAGTTTATTTGTGGGAGGGCACTCTGGGGCCAACGTCCTGACTTTC	CASSLFVGGHSGANVLTF
TRBJ2-1	TRBV19	NA	NA	TGTGCCAGTAGTATCCTCCCTTTCCCCGGGAGCGCTGAGCAGTTCTTC	CASSILPFPGSAEQFF
TRBJ2-1	TRBV4-1	NA	TRBD1	TGCGCCAGCAGCCAAGATCAGAGTGGCAGGGGGACGGCTGAGCAGTTCTTC	CASSQDQSGRGTAEQFF
TRBJ2-1	TRBV5-1	NA	TRBD2	TGCGCCAGCAGCTCCAGGCCCTCTAGCGGGGGAGGGAATGAGCAGTTCTTC	CASSSRPSSGGGNEQFF
TRBJ2-2	TRBV19	NA	NA	TGTGCCAGTAGTAGGGCCACCGGGGAGCTGTTTTTT	CASSRATGELFF
TRBJ2-3	TRBV5-1	NA	TRBD2	TGCGCCAGCAGCTTGCGAGGACTAGCGGGAGGGCAAGATACGCAGTATTTT	CASSLRGLAGGQDTQYF
TRBJ1-1	TRBV3-1/TRBV3-2	NA	NA	TGTGCCAGCAGTCAACAAACAGGATTAACTGAAGCTTTCTTT	CASSQQTGLTEAFF
TRBJ1-1	TRBV3-1/TRBV3-2	once	NA	TGTGCCAGCAGCCAAGAGGGGGCTAAAGCTTTCTTT	CASSQEGAKAFF
TRBJ2-1	TRBV7-2	NA	NA	TGTGCCAGCAGCGGCGGGGCCCACAATGAGCAGTTCTTC	CASSGGAHNEQFF
TRBJ1-4	TRBV4-2	few	NA	TGTGCCAGCAGCCAAGCGGCAGGGGAGGGTGAAAAACTGTTTTTT	CASSQAAGEGEKLFF
TRBJ2-3	TRBV11-1	NA	TRBD2	TGTGCCAGCAGACGGACTAGCGGGAGAATAGATACGCAGTATTTT	CASRRTSGRIDTQYF
TRBJ2-3	TRBV5-1	NA	NA	TGCGCCAGCACCCTCCAGGTCCCCACTAGCACAGATACGCAGTATTTT	CASTLQVPTSTDTQYF
TRBJ1-3	TRBV7-2	NA	NA	TGTGCCAGCAGCCCCCGAGCGGCCGAGTTCGACTCTGGAAACACCATATATTTT	CASSPRAAEFDSGNTIYF
TRBJ1-5	TRBV12-3/TRBV12-4	NA	TRBD1	TGTGCCAGCAGCGCGACAGGGAATCAGCCCCAGCATTTT	CASSATGNQPQHF
TRBJ1-1	TRBV21-1	NA	NA	TGTGCCAGCAGCAGAGACAGGGGAGAGACTGAAGCTTTCTTT	CASSRDRGETEAFF
TRBJ1-1	TRBV28	NA	TRBD1	TGTGCCAGCAGTCCTCCCCGGACAGGGACGAACACTGAAGCTTTCTTT	CASSPPRTGTNTEAFF
TRBJ1-1	TRBV28	NA	NA	TGTGCCAGCGGTCGGGGCACTGAAGCTTTCTTT	CASGRGTEAFF
TRBJ2-1	TRBV28	few	NA	TGTGCCAGCAGTGCCTACCAACTACCCGAGCAGTTCTTC	CASSAYQLPEQFF
TRBJ1-4	TRBV9	NA	NA	TGTGCCAGCAGCCCTCCAACTAATGAAAAACTGTTTTTT	CASSPPTNEKLFF
TRBJ2-5	TRBV5-4	NA	TRBD1	TGTGCCAGCAGCATACCCGACAGGGTAAGAGAGACCCAGTACTTC	CASSIPDRVRETQYF
TRBJ1-2	TRBV6-6	NA	TRBD1	TGTGCCAGCAGTACAGGGACGGGACAGGGAAACTATGGCTACACCTTC	CASSTGTGQGNYGYTF
TRBJ2-5	TRBV6-1	NA	TRBD1	TGTGCCAGCAGTGAAGGAAAACCGGGACAGGTACAAGAGACCCAGTACTTC	CASSEGKPGQVQETQYF
TRBJ1-6	TRBV5-5	NA	TRBD1	TGTGCCAGCAGCTTGCAGGGCAGGGGGAATTCACCCCTCCACTTT	CASSLQGRGNSPLHF
TRBJ2-2	TRBV5-1	NA	TRBD2	TGCGCCAGCAGCTTGGCCGCGCGGGAGGACACCGGGGAGCTGTTTTTT	CASSLAAREDTGELFF
TRBJ2-2	TRBV3-1/TRBV3-2	NA	TRBD1	TGTGCCAGCAGCCTGTTGACCGGGACAGGAGAGACCGGGGAGCTGTTTTTT	CASSLLTGTGETGELFF
TRBJ1-1	TRBV28	NA	TRBD1	TGTGCCAGTTCTAAGGGAGGACAGGGCCTCGATTCAGCTTTCTTT	CASSKGGQGLDSAFF
TRBJ2-1	TRBV12-3/TRBV12-4	NA	NA	TGTGCCAGCAGTTTAGCCACGGGTTCGCAGTTCTTC	CASSLATGSQFF
TRBJ1-1	TRBV7-7	NA	NA	TGTGCTAGCAGCTTATCTAGGAACACTGAAGCTTTCTTT	CASSLSRNTEAFF
TRBJ2-7	TRBV27	NA	NA	TGTGCCACGACCTCGGGTCCAGGGGCCGAGCAGTACTTC	CATTSGPGAEQYF
TRBJ2-5	TRBV6-5	NA	TRBD2	TGTGCCAGCAGTTACTCGCCTAGCGGGACGCAAGAGACCCAGTACTTC	CASSYSPSGTQETQYF
TRBJ2-5	TRBV2	NA	TRBD2	TGTGCCAGCACCCGACTAGCGGGAGGAACCCAGTACTTC	CASTRLAGGTQYF
TRBJ1-1	TRBV6-6	NA	TRBD1	TGTGCCAGCAGGACCGACAGGGACGGTGAAGCTTTCTTT	CASRTDRDGEAFF
TRBJ2-5	TRBV2	NA	TRBD1	TGTGCCAGCAGTGGGGACAGGGAGGAGACCCAGTACTTC	CASSGDREETQYF
TRBJ2-5	TRBV5-4	once	TRBD2	TGTGCCAGCAGCTTAGAGTCACTAGCGTTATACTTC	CASSLESLALYF
TRBJ1-4	TRBV28	NA	NA	TGTGCCAGCAGTTTCTCGACTACAACTAATGAAAAACTGTTTTTT	CASSFSTTTNEKLFF
TRBJ1-2	TRBV5-5	NA	NA	TGTGCCAGCAGCTTGGGTCCGGGGAACTATGGCTACACCTTC	CASSLGPGNYGYTF
TRBJ2-3	TRBV29-1	once	NA	TGCAGCGTTGAAGGAGGACTGGCCCCCACAGATACGCAGTATTTT	CSVEGGLAPTDTQYF
TRBJ2-5	TRBV25-1	NA	TRBD2	TGTGCCAGCAGTGGTAGCGGGAGAGAAGAGACCCAGTACTTC	CASSGSGREETQYF
TRBJ2-2	TRBV3-1/TRBV3-2	NA	TRBD2	TGTGCCAGCAGCCGCACTAGCGGGACCGGCGGGGAGCTGTTTTTT	CASSRTSGTGGELFF
TRBJ1-2	TRBV25-1	few	NA	TGTGCCAGCAGTGAATACGAGGGCGCAAAAGGCTACACCTTC	CASSEYEGAKGYTF
TRBJ2-2	TRBV5-4	NA	TRBD2	TGTGCCAGCAGCTTGGGTGGCGGGAGGACTACCGGGGAGCTGTTTTTT	CASSLGGGRTTGELFF
TRBJ2-5	TRBV19	NA	TRBD2	TGTGCCAGTAGTTCGGGGACTAGCAGTCTTAGGGAGACCCAGTACTTC	CASSSGTSSLRETQYF
TRBJ2-2	TRBV15	NA	TRBD1	TGTGCCACCAGCAGGCAGACAGGGGACGGCACCGGGGAGCTGTTTTTT	CATSRQTGDGTGELFF
TRBJ2-2	TRBV27	NA	NA	TGTGCCAGCAGTCCCCGGACAGTGAACACCGGGGAGCTGTTTTTT	CASSPRTVNTGELFF
TRBJ2-7	TRBV6-6	NA	TRBD2	TGTGCCAGCAGTTTGACTAGCGGGAGTTACGAGCAGTACTTC	CASSLTSGSYEQYF